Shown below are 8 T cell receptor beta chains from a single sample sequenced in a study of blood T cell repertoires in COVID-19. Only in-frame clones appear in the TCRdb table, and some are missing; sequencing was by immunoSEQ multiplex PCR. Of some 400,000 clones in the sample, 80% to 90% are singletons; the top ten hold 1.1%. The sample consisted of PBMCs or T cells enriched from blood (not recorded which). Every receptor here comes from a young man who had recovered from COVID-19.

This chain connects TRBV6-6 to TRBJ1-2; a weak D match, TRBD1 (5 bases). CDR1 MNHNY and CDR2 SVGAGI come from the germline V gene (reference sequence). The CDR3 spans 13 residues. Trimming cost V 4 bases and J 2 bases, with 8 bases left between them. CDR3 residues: CASSLGPNYGYTF. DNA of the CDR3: TGTGCCAGCAGTTTGGGGCCGAACTATGGCTACACCTTC.

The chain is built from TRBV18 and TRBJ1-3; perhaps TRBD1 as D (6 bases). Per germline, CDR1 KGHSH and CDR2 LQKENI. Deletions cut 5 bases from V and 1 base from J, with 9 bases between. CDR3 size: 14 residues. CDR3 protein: CASSTGTSGNTIYF. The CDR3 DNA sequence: TGTGCCAGCTCAACCGGGACATCTGGAAACACCATATATTTT. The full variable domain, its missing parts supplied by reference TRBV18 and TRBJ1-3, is NAGVMQNPRHLVRRRGQEARLRCSPMKGHSHVYWYRQLPEEGLKFMVYLQKENIIDESGMPKERFSAEFPKEGPSILRIQQVVRGDSAAYFCASSTGTSGNTIYFGEGSWLTVV.

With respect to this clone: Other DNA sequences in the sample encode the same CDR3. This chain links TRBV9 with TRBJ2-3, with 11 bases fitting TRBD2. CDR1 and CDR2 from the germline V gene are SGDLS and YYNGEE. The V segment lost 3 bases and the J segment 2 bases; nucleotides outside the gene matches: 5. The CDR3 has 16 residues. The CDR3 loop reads CASSGLAGGSTDTQYF. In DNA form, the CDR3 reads TGTGCCAGCAGCGGCCTAGCGGGAGGTTCCACAGATACGCAGTATTTT.

The CDR3 sequence is CASSTGQEQETQYF. CDR3 DNA sequence: TGCGCCAGCAGCACCGGACAAGAGCAAGAGACCCAGTACTTC. The chain uses TRBV5-1 and TRBJ2-5; possible D gene TRBD1, 5 bases. CDR3 length: 14 residues. With 4 bases removed from V and 2 bases from J, the gap between germline ends came to 12 bases. CDR1 and CDR2 from the germline V gene are SGHRS and YFSETQ.

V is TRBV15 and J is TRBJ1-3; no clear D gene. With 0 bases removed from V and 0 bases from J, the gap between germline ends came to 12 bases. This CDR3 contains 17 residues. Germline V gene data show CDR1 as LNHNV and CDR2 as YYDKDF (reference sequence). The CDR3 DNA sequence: TGTGCCACCAGCAGAGATCTCCGGTTCTTCTCTGGAAACACCATATATTTT. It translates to CATSRDLRFFSGNTIYF.

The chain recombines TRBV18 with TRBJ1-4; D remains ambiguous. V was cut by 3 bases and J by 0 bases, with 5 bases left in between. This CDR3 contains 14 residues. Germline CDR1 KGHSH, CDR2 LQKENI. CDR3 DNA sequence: TGTGCCAGCTCACCCGTCGCAACTAATGAAAAACTGTTTTTT. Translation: CASSPVATNEKLFF.

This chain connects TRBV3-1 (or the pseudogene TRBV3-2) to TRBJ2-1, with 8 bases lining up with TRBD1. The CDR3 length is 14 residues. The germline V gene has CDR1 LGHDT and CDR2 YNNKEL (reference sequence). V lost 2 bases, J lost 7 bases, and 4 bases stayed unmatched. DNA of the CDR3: TGTGCCAGCAGCCAATACGGGACAGGTAATGAGCAGTTCTTC. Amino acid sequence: CASSQYGTGNEQFF.

CDR3 nucleotides: TGTGCCAGTAGTATGGGGGCAGGGGGTCAGCCCCAGCATTTT. This gives the protein CASSMGAGGQPQHF. This chain uses TRBV19 with TRBJ1-5; TRBD1 aligns across 7 bases. Germline CDR1 reads LNHDA; CDR2 reads SQIVND (reference sequence). This CDR3 region has 14 residues. V lost 3 bases to trimming and J lost 6 bases; unmatched junction nucleotides: 5.